This entry concerns a single T cell receptor (beta chain). In the original workflow: Amplification of reference gene primers provided the estimated nucleated cell counts. Assay used: immunoSEQ multiplex PCR; TCRdb lists only in-frame clones, some missing. D and trimming were read from the DNA, whereas the V and J calls and clone size are those reported in that table. The sample consists of 15,000 to 20,000 clones, roughly 89% of them appearing once. The data derive from a study of blood T cell repertoires in COVID-19. On the study more broadly: The United States, Italy and Spain were the sources of the acute and convalescent COVID-19 samples. Sample material is recorded as cDNA or gDNA derived from T cells, B-cell-depleted T cells, or PBMCs.

Germline CDR1 and CDR2: SGHNT and YYREEE (reference sequence). The trim removed 2 bases at V and 5 bases at J, leaving 1 base unmatched. This CDR3 is built from 14 residues. V gene TRBV5-4 combines with J gene TRBJ1-4, with 9 bases fitting TRBD1. The receptor comes from a man between 60 and 70 years old with active COVID-19. Input material: peripheral blood. CDR3 nucleotides: TGTGCCAGCAGCTTCGGGACAGGGAATGAAAAACTGTTTTTT. Encoded protein: CASSFGTGNEKLFF. Combining the CDR3 with reference TRBV5-4 and TRBJ1-4 gives the whole variable domain ETGVTQSPTHLIKTRGQQVTLRCSSQSGHNTVSWYQQALGQGPQFIFQYYREEENGRGNFPPRFSGLQFPNYSSELNVNALELDDSALYLCASSFGTGNEKLFFGSGTQLSVL.